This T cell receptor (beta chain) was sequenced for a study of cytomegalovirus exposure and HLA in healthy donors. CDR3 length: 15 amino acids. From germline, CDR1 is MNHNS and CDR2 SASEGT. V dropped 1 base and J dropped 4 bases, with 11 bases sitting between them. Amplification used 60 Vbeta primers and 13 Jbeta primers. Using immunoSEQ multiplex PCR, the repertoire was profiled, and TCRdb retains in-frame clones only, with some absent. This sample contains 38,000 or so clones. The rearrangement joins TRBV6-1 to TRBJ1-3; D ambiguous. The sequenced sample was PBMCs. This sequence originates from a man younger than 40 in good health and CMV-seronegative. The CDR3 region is CASSEDSLGGNTIYF. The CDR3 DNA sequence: TGTGCCAGCAGTGAAGACAGTTTGGGCGGAAACACCATATATTTT.